This TCR beta chain emerged from a study of a mutant IDH1 vaccine in newly diagnosed glioma (dated by TCRdb to the early 2020s). About the study as a whole: Patients received eight vaccinations in weeks 1, 3, 5, 7, 11, 15, 19 and 23, corresponding to visits V03 through V10. For exploratory analyses, around 26 treated patients had longitudinal TCRB deep sequencing done wherever samples were available. Prior to enrollment, standard therapy consisting of radiotherapy alone, temozolomide alone, or radiochemotherapy with temozolomide had been administered to patients, with the combination being received by most patients. Peripheral blood samples were drawn at six visits, namely V03 (baseline), V05, V07, V10, V12 and V13. Of the approximately 30 treated patients, 62.5% were male and 37.5% were female, and the mean age was approximately 37 years. Vaccination was initiated 4-6 weeks after radiotherapy alone, or concurrently with temozolomide cycles in the chemotherapy-containing groups.

Read against the paper, the sample's time point label means: week 23, last vaccination. Each vaccine dose was 300 ug of a 20-mer mutant IDH1 peptide in Montanide, given subcutaneously with topical imiquimod. Newly diagnosed WHO grade 3 or 4 IDH1-mutant astrocytomas showing loss of nuclear ATRX were present in the donors. The samples were drawn from NOA16, a multicentre, single-arm, open-label phase I trial in Germany that tested a mutant IDH1 peptide vaccine in humans for the first time. Genomic DNA for TCRB sequencing was extracted from EDTA blood using the DNeasy Blood and Tissue Kit. To note about this clone: Its antigen remains unidentified. Base qualities are not at hand, and no much larger clone is one base apart.

Sequences LGHNA (CDR1) and YSLEER (CDR2) are obtained from the germline V gene. V is reduced by 4 bases and J by 3 bases, leaving a spacing of 10 bases between them. The CDR3 sequence holds 13 residues, the cysteine and phenylalanine included. Just the 39-base CDR3 DNA is kept, in frame starting at base 1. Libraries came from the immunoSEQ multiplex PCR assay. Rearranged TCR beta chain sequences were amplified with the hsTCRB Kit following the manufacturer's protocol. Sequencing of TCRB libraries was carried out on an Illumina MiSeq. In the source study's methods: The proprietary platform of the kit vendor was used for demultiplexing, trimming and gene mapping. Imported from immuneACCESS, the table was reduced by TCRdb to in-frame sequences with V and J called. These copies leave out some clones; in studies compared against another copy, an unresolved V gene accounts for under half, and the cause of the remainder is not known. V, J and clone size derive from that table, while D and trimming were established from the DNA sequence. The sample table contains roughly 70,000 clones; only one count was recorded for about 80% of them. Roughly 13% of the sample is taken by the ten largest.

Broad study findings and their caveats: Immune responses induced by the vaccine were seen in approximately 92% of patients across multiple MHC alleles. The authors noted that analyses of patient blood samples could not be reproduced because of sample limitations. No apparent relationship was observed between pseudoprogression and alterations in the top peripheral T cell clonotypes detected by TCRB sequencing. Availability determined which PBMC samples were chosen for TCRB deep sequencing.

The source was PBMCs, collected from a glioma patient whose treatment included an IDH1 peptide vaccine. This receptor was obtained from a man between 18 and 29 years old with glioma. The rearranged chain carries TRBV4-3 and TRBJ2-7, with a weak D call of TRBD2 (6 bases match). Here the CDR3 is given as CASSLVGGYEQYF. The nucleotide sequence is given as TGCGCCAGCAGCCTCGTGGGGGGCTACGAGCAGTACTTC.